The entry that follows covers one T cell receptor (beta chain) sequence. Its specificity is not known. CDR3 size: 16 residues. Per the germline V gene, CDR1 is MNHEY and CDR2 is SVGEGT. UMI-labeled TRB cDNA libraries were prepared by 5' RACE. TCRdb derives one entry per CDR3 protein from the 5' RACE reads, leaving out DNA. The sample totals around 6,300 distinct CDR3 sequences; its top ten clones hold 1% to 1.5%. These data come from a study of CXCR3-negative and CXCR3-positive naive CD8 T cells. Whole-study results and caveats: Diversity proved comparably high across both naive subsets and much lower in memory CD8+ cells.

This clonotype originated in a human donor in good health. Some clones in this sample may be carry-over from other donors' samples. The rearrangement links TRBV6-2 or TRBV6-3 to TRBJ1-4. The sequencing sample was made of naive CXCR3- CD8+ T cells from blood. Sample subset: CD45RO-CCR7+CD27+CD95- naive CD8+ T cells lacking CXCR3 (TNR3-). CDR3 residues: CASSYYRSSTNEKLFF.